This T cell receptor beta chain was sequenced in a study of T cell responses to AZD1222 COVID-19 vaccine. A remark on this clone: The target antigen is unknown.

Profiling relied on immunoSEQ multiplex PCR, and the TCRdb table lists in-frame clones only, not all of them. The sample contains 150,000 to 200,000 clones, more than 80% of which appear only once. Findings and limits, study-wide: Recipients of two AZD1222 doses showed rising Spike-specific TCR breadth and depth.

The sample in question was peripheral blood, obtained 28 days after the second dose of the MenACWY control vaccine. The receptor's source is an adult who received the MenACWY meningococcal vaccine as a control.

The CDR3 loop reads CASIMGWGNTIYF. CDR3 coding DNA: TGTGCCAGCATTATGGGGTGGGGAAACACCATATATTTT. This sequence joins TRBV2 and TRBJ1-3; D not resolved. Germline V gene sequence: CDR1 SNHLY, CDR2 FYNNEI. V lost 7 bases and J 4 bases, leaving 11 bases between the germline ends. There are 13 residues in the CDR3.